Listed here is a single TCR beta chain. The entry originates in a study of shared clonotypes between healthy human individuals. The V gene end was trimmed by 5 bases and the J gene end by 1 base; junction bases not matched to a gene: 7. The CDR3 runs to 17 residues. CDR1 and CDR2 from the germline V gene are SGHTA and FQGNSA. The sorted-subset replicate PCRs were given about 210 ng DNA, which is 27,000 or so T cell genomes. Assay: immunoSEQ multiplex PCR; the TCRdb copy retains only in-frame clones and omits some. The profile shows some 980,000 clones, 76% of them singletons. The J gene is TRBJ2-3, the V gene TRBV7-2; 12 positions agree with TRBD2. The clonotype comes from a young man in good health. Sequenced input: memory CD4+ T cells sorted from blood. Subset specified: CD45RA-negative fraction. As DNA, the CDR3 is TGTGCCAGCAGCCCGATTCCTAGCGGGAGGGGCACAGATACGCAGTATTTT. Its protein product is CASSPIPSGRGTDTQYF.